This TCR beta chain was captured by sequencing in a study of OX40 agonist ivuxolimab in advanced cancers. The CDR3 totals 13 residues. V lost 1 base, J lost 5 bases, and 8 bases lay in between. Germline-derived CDR1 and CDR2 are SGHAT and FQNNGV. Profiled with immunoSEQ multiplex PCR; TCRdb holds only in-frame clones, not every one. The sample has fewer than 80,000 clones; about 91% are singletons. The chain is built from TRBV11-2 and TRBJ1-2, with a weak D call TRBD1 (5 bases). Material: CD4+ or CD8+ T cells sorted from blood, obtained in a trial of the OX40 agonist ivuxolimab. The source of this sequence is an adult with an advanced solid tumor such as melanoma, head and neck, liver or kidney cancer. CDR3 protein: CASSLGPGYGYTF. In DNA, the CDR3 is TGTGCCAGCAGCTTAGGCCCAGGGTATGGCTACACCTTC.